This T cell receptor (beta chain) was recorded in a study of T-cell memory formation after mild COVID-19 (dated by TCRdb to the early 2020s). For the wider study: Most TCR sequence clusters were specific to one of the two donors. In a couple of donors, T-cell clones that expanded and contracted after mild COVID-19 were tracked by sequencing TCRalpha and TCRbeta repertoires over time. The cohort was made up of two young adult volunteers, one female and one male, who were previously healthy.

PBMCs were isolated by Ficoll-Paque density gradient centrifugation. Results and caveats for the whole study, not just this receptor: Some responding clones were found in pre-infection memory, which suggests that pre-existing cross-reactive memory T cells took part in the SARS-CoV-2 response. From day 15 to 85, contracting clones showed balanced CD4/CD8 phenotypes, whereas a second wave of clones that expanded from day 15 to 37 leaned towards CD4+. SARS-CoV-2 specificity of the second-wave clones peaking on day 37 was not confirmed. The study included only a couple of mild cases, and larger cohorts that include severe cases with pre-infection samples were judged to be necessary. Contracting CD4+ clones were located mainly in the CM and EM memory subsets, whereas CD8+ clones were found to be enriched in EMRA.

TCRdb names Illumina NovaSeq 6000 as the instrument used. cDNA libraries for TCRalpha and TCRbeta were prepared by 5'RACE using constant-segment primers, with sample barcodes and unique molecular identifiers added. Trizol reagent was used to extract RNA from every sample. Amplification of the libraries took two PCR steps, and the second step added a second sample barcode plus Illumina TruSeq adapters. Libraries were sequenced on an Illumina NovaSeq with 2 x 150 bp paired-end reads. Per the original workflow: The reads were demultiplexed and collapsed into UMI-guided consensus sequences using migec v1.2.7. Using mixcr v2.1.11, UMI consensuses were aligned to TRA and TRB V and J templates and then assembled into clonotypes. A clonotype was counted as expanded or contracted only if both edgeR and NoisET called the change significant, with noise models trained on biological replicates. edgeR calls used a false discovery rate-adjusted p below 0.01 and a log2 fold-change threshold of 1. As an exploratory analysis of dynamics, max-normalized trajectories of the 1000 most abundant clonotypes were examined with PCA combined with hierarchical clustering. Separately sequenced CD4+ and CD8+ repertoires were used to assign a CD4 or CD8 phenotype to each responding clone. TCRdb ran its own pipeline on the public reads, namely fastp trimming at Q25 and MiXCR clone calling, and kept in-frame beta chains. For every CDR3 protein sequence, its rows merge into one entry that carries the most common genes and DNA. The V and J calls come from TCRdb's annotation, not from the publication. For this sample there are 300,000 to 350,000 distinct CDR3 sequences; under 15% appear just once. The ten biggest clones cover 20% to 25% of the sample.

Sequences SEHNR (CDR1) and FQNEAQ (CDR2) are obtained from the germline V gene (reference sequence). From its cysteine to its phenylalanine, the CDR3 spans 15 amino acids. The DNA shown is the 45-base CDR3, in frame from base 1. Trimming at the junction amounts to 0 bases on V and 10 bases on J, and the germline ends lie 18 bases apart. The table lists this clonotype with a few counts. This receptor's antigen is unknown. Base qualities are not recorded, but no much larger clone differs from it by a single base. Source material: PBMCs or a T cell subset sorted from them (not recorded which). This TCR was recovered from a man younger than 30 who had mild COVID-19 (a few samples of this study predate the infection). The sample titles of this study are shuffled in the database, so cell type and time point are left out; the donor was told from shared clones. The chain is encoded by TRBV7-9 joined to TRBJ1-2; D gene: possibly TRBD1, on 5 matching bases. CDR3 sequence: CASSLAGGPPDHYTF. The DNA reads TGTGCCAGCAGCTTAGCGGGGGGACCCCCCGACCACTACACCTTC.